This TCR beta chain was recovered during a study of response to subunit inactivated influenza vaccine. General study results and limits: That few new T cells are recruited by each seasonal influenza vaccination was the authors' suggestion.

TCRdb re-derived calls from the RT-PCR reads in MiXCR, one entry per CDR3 protein. Seen here are around 650,000 distinct CDR3 sequences, about 15% observed once, and the top ten hold roughly 10%. A note on this clonotype: Its antigen is undetermined.

J was trimmed by 4 bases and V by 1 base; bases with no gene match: 3. Germline V CDR1 and CDR2: SGHTA, FQGNSA. This CDR3 comprises 14 residues. The chain combines TRBV7-2 with TRBJ2-7; TRBD2 matches at 8 bases. The source material was PBMCs from blood, sampled roughly 12 days after vaccination. This TCR derives from a man aged 50-59 years who received an inactivated influenza vaccine. CDR3 protein: CASSLVLAAYEQYF. CDR3 nucleotides: TGTGCCAGCAGCTTAGTACTAGCGGCATACGAGCAGTACTTC.